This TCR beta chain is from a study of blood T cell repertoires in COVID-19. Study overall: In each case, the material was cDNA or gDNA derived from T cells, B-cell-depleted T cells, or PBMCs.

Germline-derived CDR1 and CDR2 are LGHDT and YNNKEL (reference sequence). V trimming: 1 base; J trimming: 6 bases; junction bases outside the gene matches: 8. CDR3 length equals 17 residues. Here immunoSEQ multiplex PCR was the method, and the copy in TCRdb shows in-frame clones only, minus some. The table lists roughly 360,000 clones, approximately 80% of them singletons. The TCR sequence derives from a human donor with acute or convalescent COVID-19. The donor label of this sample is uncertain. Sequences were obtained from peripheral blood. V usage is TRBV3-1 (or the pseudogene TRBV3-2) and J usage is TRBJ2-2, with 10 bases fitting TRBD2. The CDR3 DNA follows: TGTGCCAGCAGCCAAGGAGGAGGCAGCGGGGGGGCCGGGGAGCTGTTTTTT. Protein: CASSQGGGSGGAGELFF.